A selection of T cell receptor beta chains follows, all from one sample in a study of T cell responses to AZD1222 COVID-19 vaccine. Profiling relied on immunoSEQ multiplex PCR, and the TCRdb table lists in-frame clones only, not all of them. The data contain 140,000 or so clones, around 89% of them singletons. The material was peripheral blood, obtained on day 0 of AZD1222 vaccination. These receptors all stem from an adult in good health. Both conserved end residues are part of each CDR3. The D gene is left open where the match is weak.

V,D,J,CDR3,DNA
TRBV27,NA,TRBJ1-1,CASSLSRSGLMGAFF,TGTGCCAGCAGTTTATCGAGAAGTGGGCTTATGGGAGCTTTCTTT
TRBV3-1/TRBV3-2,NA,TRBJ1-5,CASSLRSSNQPQHF,TGTGCCAGCAGCCTACGGAGTAGCAATCAGCCCCAGCATTTT
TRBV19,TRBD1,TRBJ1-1,CASSKLTGGFNTEAFF,TGTGCCAGTAGTAAACTGACAGGGGGGTTCAACACTGAAGCTTTCTTT
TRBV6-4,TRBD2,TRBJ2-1,CASSDSGTSGYNEQFF,TGTGCCAGCAGTGATTCCGGGACTAGTGGGTACAATGAGCAGTTCTTC
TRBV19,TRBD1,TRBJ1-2,CASSEGTGAYGYTF,TGTGCCAGTTCCGAGGGGACAGGGGCCTATGGCTACACCTTC
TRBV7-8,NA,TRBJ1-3,CASARRGFSGNTIYF,TGTGCCAGCGCAAGACGGGGGTTCTCTGGAAACACCATATATTTT
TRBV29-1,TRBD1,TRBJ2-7,CSVVFGQGDYEQYF,TGCAGCGTTGTCTTCGGACAGGGCGATTACGAGCAGTACTTC
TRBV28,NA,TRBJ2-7,CASSLGQTTRGTREQYF,TGTGCCAGCAGTTTGGGGCAAACGACTAGGGGGACTCGGGAGCAGTACTTC
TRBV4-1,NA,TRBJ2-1,CASSLQVQRGNEQFF,TGCGCCAGCAGCCTTCAGGTTCAGCGAGGCAATGAGCAGTTCTTC
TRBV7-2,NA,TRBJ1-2,CASSLEGSGRGWPYGYTF,TGTGCCAGCAGCTTAGAGGGGTCAGGGAGGGGGTGGCCCTATGGCTACACCTTC
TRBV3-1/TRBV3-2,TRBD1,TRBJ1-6,CASSPRGQVLSPLHF,TGTGCCAGCAGCCCGCGCGGACAGGTTCTATCACCCCTCCACTTT
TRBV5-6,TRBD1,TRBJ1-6,CASSSRGQGISPLHF,TGTGCCAGCAGCTCGCGGGGACAGGGGATTTCACCCCTCCACTTT
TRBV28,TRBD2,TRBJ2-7,CASTLLAGAPYEQYF,TGTGCCAGCACCCTACTAGCGGGAGCCCCCTACGAGCAGTACTTC
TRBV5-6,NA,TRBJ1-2,CASSLDRSSVDGYTF,TGTGCCAGCAGCTTGGACAGATCCTCGGTTGATGGCTACACCTTC
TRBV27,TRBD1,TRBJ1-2,CASSPAEGALYGYTF,TGTGCCAGCAGCCCCGCTGAGGGGGCCCTCTATGGCTACACCTTC